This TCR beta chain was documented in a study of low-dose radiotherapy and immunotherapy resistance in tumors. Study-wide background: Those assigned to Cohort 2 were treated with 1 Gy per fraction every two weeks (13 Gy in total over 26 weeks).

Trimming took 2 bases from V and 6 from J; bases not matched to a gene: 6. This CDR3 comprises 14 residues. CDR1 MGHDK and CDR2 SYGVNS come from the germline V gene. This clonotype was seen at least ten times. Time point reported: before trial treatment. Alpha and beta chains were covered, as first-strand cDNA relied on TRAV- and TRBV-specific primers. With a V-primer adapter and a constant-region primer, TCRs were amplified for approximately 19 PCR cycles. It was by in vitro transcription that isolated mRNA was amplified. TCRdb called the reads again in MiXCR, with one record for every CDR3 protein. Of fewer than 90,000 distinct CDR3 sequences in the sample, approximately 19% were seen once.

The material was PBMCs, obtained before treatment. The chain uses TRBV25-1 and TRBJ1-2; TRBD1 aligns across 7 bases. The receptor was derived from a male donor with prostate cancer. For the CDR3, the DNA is TGTGCCAGCAGTGAAAGGACAGGTCGGCATGGCTACACCTTC. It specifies CASSERTGRHGYTF.